These 18 T cell receptor beta chains came from one sample sequenced in a study of cytomegalovirus exposure and HLA in healthy donors. PCR amplification relied on 60 Vbeta primers (plus 13 Jbeta primers). Clones were sequenced by immunoSEQ multiplex PCR, and TCRdb holds only the in-frame ones, with some missing. The table has around 110,000 clones, over 8% seen once. Sequencing was done on a sample of PBMCs. The source is a man aged 25-40 years in good health and CMV-seronegative.

This rearrangement joins TRBV11-3 to TRBJ2-7; the D gene is possibly TRBD1 (6 bases). Germline-derived CDR1 and CDR2 are SGHNT and YENEEA. The V end was cut by 8 bases, the J end by 2 bases, with 13 bases between. CDR3 length: 13 residues. Here the CDR3 reads CASVNTGTYEQYF. The CDR3 coding sequence is TGTGCCAGCGTCAATACAGGGACCTACGAGCAGTACTTC.

V is TRBV19 and J is TRBJ1-1; 12 positions agree with TRBD1. The CDR3 consists of 17 residues. Trimming at V came to 3 bases and at J to 2 bases, leaving 7 bases not matched to a gene. Germline CDR1 reads LNHDA; CDR2 reads SQIVND (reference sequence). The CDR3 is CASSMGGTGGLNTEAFF. The CDR3 DNA follows: TGTGCCAGTAGTATGGGGGGGACAGGGGGCTTAAACACTGAAGCTTTCTTT. Looking up the rest from reference TRBV19 and TRBJ1-1 gives the full variable domain: DGGITQSPKYLFRKEGQNVTLSCEQNLNHDAMYWYRQDPGQGLRLIYYSQIVNDFQKGDIAEGYSVSREKKESFPLTVTSAQKNPTAFYLCASSMGGTGGLNTEAFFGQGTRLTVV.

V gene TRBV5-4 combines with J gene TRBJ2-5, with a possible D match to TRBD1 (5 bases). Trimming stripped 6 bases from V and 1 base from J, with 10 bases between. Per the germline V gene, CDR1 is SGHNT and CDR2 is YYREEE (reference sequence). The CDR3 runs to 13 residues. CDR3 in DNA: TGTGCCAGCAAGGGGAACGGCCAAGAGACCCAGTACTTC. Its protein is CASKGNGQETQYF.

J is TRBJ1-2 and V is TRBV19; D unresolved. V lost 3 bases to trimming and J lost 8 bases, with 13 bases between them. CDR1 and CDR2 from the germline V gene are LNHDA and SQIVND (reference sequence). The CDR3 loop spans 13 amino acids. Written as DNA, the CDR3 is TGTGCCAGTAGTATTTCCCCACAGCAAGGCTACACCTTC. Its translation: CASSISPQQGYTF.

The chain joins TRBV5-1 to TRBJ1-3; 7 nucleotides agree with TRBD1. Trimming at V came to 4 bases and at J to 2 bases, leaving 6 bases not matched to a gene. CDR3 length: 15 residues. CDR1 and CDR2 from the germline V gene are SGHRS and YFSETQ. The CDR3 region is CASSIQGTAGNTIYF. The CDR3 nucleotides read TGCGCCAGCAGCATACAGGGGACAGCTGGAAACACCATATATTTT.

This clone has a handful of counts. The chain has TRBV7-9 and TRBJ2-2, with TRBD2 identical over 11 bases. CDR1 and CDR2 from the germline V gene are SEHNR and FQNEAQ (reference sequence). The CDR3 sequence is 16 residues long. The V and J ends lost 5 bases and 4 bases, in that order; junction bases with no gene match: 6. CDR3 protein: CASSPGLAGPTGELFF. The CDR3 DNA reads as TGTGCCAGCAGCCCAGGACTAGCGGGCCCCACCGGGGAGCTGTTTTTT.

The gene calls are TRBV7-2 and TRBJ1-1; 10 bases fit TRBD1. The V gene end was trimmed by 5 bases and the J gene end by 1 base; junction bases not matched to a gene: 4. CDR3 length: 15 amino acids. Germline loops: CDR1 SGHTA, CDR2 FQGNSA. The CDR3 loop reads CASSPRQGANTEAFF. The CDR3 bases are TGTGCCAGCAGCCCAAGACAGGGGGCGAACACTGAAGCTTTCTTT. The entire variable domain, with the rest obtained from reference TRBV7-2 and TRBJ1-1, is as follows: GAGVSQSPSNKVTEKGKDVELRCDPISGHTALYWYRQSLGQGLEFLIYFQGNSAPDKSGLPSDRFSAERTGGSVSTLTIQRTQQEDSAVYLCASSPRQGANTEAFFGQGTRLTVV.

This clone was seen a handful of times. The J gene is TRBJ1-4, the V gene TRBV19; 7 bases align to TRBD1. J gave up 5 bases and V 8 bases, and 11 bases lay outside the gene matches. The CDR3 is 15 residues long. In germline, CDR1 is LNHDA, CDR2 SQIVND (reference sequence). CDR3 sequence (DNA): TGTGCCAGTTTCATAACAGGGGAGCAAAATGAAAAACTGTTTTTT. This translates into CASFITGEQNEKLFF. Variable domain in full (rest from reference TRBV19 and TRBJ1-4): DGGITQSPKYLFRKEGQNVTLSCEQNLNHDAMYWYRQDPGQGLRLIYYSQIVNDFQKGDIAEGYSVSREKKESFPLTVTSAQKNPTAFYLCASFITGEQNEKLFFGSGTQLSVL.

This clone has more than one count but fewer than ten. The V call is TRBV28, the J call TRBJ1-6, with 7 positions matching TRBD1. CDR1 is MDHEN and CDR2 is SYDVKM in the germline V gene. V shed 8 bases, J shed 9 bases, and the junction held 7 bases outside the gene matches. CDR3 length equals 13 residues. Here the CDR3 reads CASRTGSSSPLHF. Written as DNA, the CDR3 is TGTGCCAGCCGGACAGGCTCGAGTTCACCCCTCCACTTT. Filled out from reference TRBV28 and TRBJ1-6, the complete variable domain reads DVKVTQSSRYLVKRTGEKVFLECVQDMDHENMFWYRQDPGLGLRLIYFSYDVKMKEKGDIPEGYSVSREKKERFSLILESASTNQTSMYLCASRTGSSSPLHFGNGTRLTVT.

The J gene is TRBJ2-7, the V gene TRBV5-6; 8 positions match TRBD1. The V gene end was trimmed by 3 bases and the J gene end by 4 bases; junction bases not matched to a gene: 9. The CDR3 runs to 15 residues. Looked up from germline, CDR1 is SGHDT and CDR2 is YYEEEE. CDR3 nucleotides: TGTGCCAGCAGCTATTGGACAGGGTTAGAGTACGAGCAGTACTTC. Amino acid sequence: CASSYWTGLEYEQYF.

This clone was counted only a few times. The chain couples TRBV28 to TRBJ2-3; 10 nucleotides line up with TRBD2. The J segment lost 3 bases and the V segment lost 4 bases, leaving 7 bases of the junction unmatched. The CDR3 spans 16 residues. Looked up from germline, CDR1 is MDHEN and CDR2 is SYDVKM. As DNA, the CDR3 is TGTGCCAGCAGTTCCCAACTAGCGGGAAAAACAGATACGCAGTATTTT. Residues: CASSSQLAGKTDTQYF.

The chain uses TRBV28 and TRBJ2-5; D may be TRBD1 (6 bases). This CDR3 is 16 amino acids long. V shed 7 bases and J shed 3 bases, with 21 bases lying between them. Germline CDR1 is MDHEN and CDR2 is SYDVKM. The CDR3 sequence: CASTTRSRDTEETQYF. The CDR3 coding sequence is TGTGCCAGCACAACTCGTTCCAGGGACACAGAAGAGACCCAGTACTTC.

This sequence joins TRBV30 and TRBJ1-4, with 7 bases identical to TRBD1. Germline V gene data show CDR1 as GTSNPN and CDR2 as SVGIG (reference sequence). V shed 5 bases, J shed 11 bases, and the junction held 11 bases outside the gene matches. There are 13 residues in the CDR3. In nucleotides, the CDR3 is TGTGCCTGGGGCCAGGGCACCAGGGGGAAACTGTTTTTT. Amino acids: CAWGQGTRGKLFF. The whole variable domain, filled in from reference TRBV30 and TRBJ1-4, reads SQTIHQWPATLVQPVGSPLSLECTVEGTSNPNLYWYRQAAGRGLQLLFYSVGIGQISSEVPQNLSASRPQDRQFILSSKKLLLSDSGFYLCAWGQGTRGKLFFGSGTQLSVL.

The rearrangement links TRBV4-1 to TRBJ2-3; D may be TRBD2 (5 bases). The CDR3 loop spans 17 amino acids. Trimming stripped 0 bases from V and 0 bases from J, with 13 bases between. The germline CDR1 and CDR2 sequences are MGHRA and YSYEKL. CDR3 protein: CASSQDVEAGSTDTQYF. As DNA, the CDR3 is TGCGCCAGCAGCCAAGATGTAGAGGCGGGCAGCACAGATACGCAGTATTTT.

This clone was seen only a few times. The gene calls are TRBV28 and TRBJ2-3; 7 bases fit TRBD2. Per germline, CDR1 MDHEN and CDR2 SYDVKM. CDR3 length: 16 residues. V lost 2 bases to trimming and J lost 0 bases; unmatched junction nucleotides: 5. CDR3 sequence reads: CASSLRAGLSTDTQYF. In nucleotides, the CDR3 is TGTGCCAGCAGTTTACGAGCGGGGTTAAGCACAGATACGCAGTATTTT.

This clone is judged medium-sized (0.01 to 0.1%). The chain employs TRBV28 and TRBJ2-3; D unresolved. Germline V CDR1 and CDR2: MDHEN, SYDVKM. The CDR3 consists of 15 residues. Between the trimmed V and J ends, which lost 5 bases and 0 bases, there was a span of 12 bases. The CDR3 region is CASSPPRESTDTQYF. In DNA form, the CDR3 reads TGTGCCAGCAGTCCCCCTCGCGAAAGCACAGATACGCAGTATTTT.

This chain joins TRBV9 and TRBJ1-5, with a tentative D call TRBD1 (5 bases). CDR1 SGDLS and CDR2 YYNGEE come from the germline V gene. The V and J ends lost 3 bases and 2 bases respectively, with 12 bases between them. CDR3 length: 15 residues. CDR3: CASSESTGGNQPQHF. CDR3 sequence (DNA): TGTGCCAGCAGCGAATCCACAGGCGGCAATCAGCCCCAGCATTTT.

This clone has more than one count but fewer than ten. The rearrangement joins TRBV5-6 to TRBJ2-2; TRBD2 might be the D (6 bases). Germline lookup yields CDR1 SGHDT and CDR2 YYEEEE. Trimming pared 0 bases from V and 6 bases from J, leaving 9 bases between. The CDR3 totals 14 residues. CDR3 DNA sequence: TGTGCCAGCAGCTTGGCCGGGGGTTCCGGGGAGCTGTTTTTT. It yields the protein CASSLAGGSGELFF.